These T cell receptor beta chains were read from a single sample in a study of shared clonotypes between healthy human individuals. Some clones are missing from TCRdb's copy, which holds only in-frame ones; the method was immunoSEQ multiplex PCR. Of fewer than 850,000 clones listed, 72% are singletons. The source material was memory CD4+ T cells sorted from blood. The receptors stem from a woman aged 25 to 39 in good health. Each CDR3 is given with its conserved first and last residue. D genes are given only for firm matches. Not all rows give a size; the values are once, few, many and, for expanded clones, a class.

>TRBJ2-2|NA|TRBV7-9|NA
CASSPGLWGHTGELFF
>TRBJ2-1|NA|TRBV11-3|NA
CASSSPDYYNEQFF
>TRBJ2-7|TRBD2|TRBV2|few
CASTPLAATLAEQYF
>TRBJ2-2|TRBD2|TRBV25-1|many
CASSESSGRPGELFF
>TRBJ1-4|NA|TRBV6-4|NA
CASSDRGTDEKLFF
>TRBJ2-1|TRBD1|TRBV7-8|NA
CASTDRESYNEQFF
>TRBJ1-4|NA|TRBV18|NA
CASSPQATNEKLFF
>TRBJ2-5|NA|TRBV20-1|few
CSARDIETQYF
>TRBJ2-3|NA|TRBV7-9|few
CASSGDTQYF
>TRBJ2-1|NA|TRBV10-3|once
CAISPSTEGNEQFF
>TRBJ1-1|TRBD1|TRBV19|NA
CASSGRDRGETEAFF
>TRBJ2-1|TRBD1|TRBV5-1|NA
CASSLSHGTDYNEQFF
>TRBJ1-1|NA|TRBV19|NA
CASRREVGTEAFF
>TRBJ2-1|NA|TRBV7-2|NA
CASSFFASSYNEQFF
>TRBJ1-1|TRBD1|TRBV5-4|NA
CASRPQGVRTEAFF
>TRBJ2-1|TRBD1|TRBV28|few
CASSLEGQGASGGYNEQFF
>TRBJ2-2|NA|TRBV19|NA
CASSIGLGQSGVLHGPGELFF
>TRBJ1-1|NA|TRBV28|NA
CASSSAGGAHTEAFF
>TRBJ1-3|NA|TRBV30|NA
CAWRAWGRAIYF
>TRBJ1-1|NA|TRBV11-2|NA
CASSLVAGTNTEAFF
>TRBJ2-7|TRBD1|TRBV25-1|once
CASTPRGQGARYEQYF
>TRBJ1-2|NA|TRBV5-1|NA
CASSLTSVGSAGYTF
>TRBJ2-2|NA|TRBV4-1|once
CASSRMGLPTNTGELFF
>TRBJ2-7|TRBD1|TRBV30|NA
CAWSVGGQGAYEQYF
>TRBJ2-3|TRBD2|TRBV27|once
CASSLSGRGTDTQYF
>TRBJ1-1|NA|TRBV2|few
CASGGQSGLNTEAFF
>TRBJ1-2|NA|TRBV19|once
CASSTEGPWGYTF
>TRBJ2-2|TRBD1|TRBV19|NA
CASSIRGLVGELFF
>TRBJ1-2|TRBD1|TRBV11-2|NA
CASSRSQGVGYGYTF
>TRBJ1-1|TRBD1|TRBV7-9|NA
CASSRQGERTEAFF
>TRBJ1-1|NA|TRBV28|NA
CASSSPWGEAFF
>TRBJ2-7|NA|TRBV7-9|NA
CASSLGTHEQYF
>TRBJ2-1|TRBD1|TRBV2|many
CASSETTVLGQADEQFF
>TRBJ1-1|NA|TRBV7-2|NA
CASSPQVPTPEAFF
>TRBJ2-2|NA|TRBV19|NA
CASSIAALAGTGELFF
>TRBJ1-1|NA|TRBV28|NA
CASSRDIREAFF
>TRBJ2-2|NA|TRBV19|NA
CASSIPAVNTGELFF
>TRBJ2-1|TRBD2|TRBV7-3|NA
CASSQSSGRNNEQFF
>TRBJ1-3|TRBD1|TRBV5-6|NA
CASSSGQGRNTIYF
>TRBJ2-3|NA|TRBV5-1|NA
CASSLGGAAQYF
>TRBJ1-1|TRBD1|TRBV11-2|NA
CASATGTGVGTEAFF
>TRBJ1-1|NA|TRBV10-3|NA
CAIRSTWNTEAFF
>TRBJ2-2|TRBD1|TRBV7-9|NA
CASSQRTGGTGELFF
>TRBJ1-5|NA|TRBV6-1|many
CASSEDINQPQHF
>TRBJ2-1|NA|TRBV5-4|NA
CASSLVYTSYNEQFF
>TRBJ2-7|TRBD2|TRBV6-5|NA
CASSYSLPSGYEQYF
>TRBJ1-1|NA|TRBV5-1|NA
CASSFSENTEAFF
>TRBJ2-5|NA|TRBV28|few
CASSLVGQQETQYF
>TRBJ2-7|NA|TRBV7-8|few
CASSWDWAWGEQYF